This note documents a single T cell receptor beta chain sequence. TCRdb keeps only in-frame clones here, not all; method: immunoSEQ multiplex PCR. The table has about 120,000 clones, approximately 84% seen once. The germline gives CDR1 GTSNPN, CDR2 SVGIG (reference sequence). V shed 2 bases, J shed 4 bases, and the junction held 7 bases outside the gene matches. The CDR3 is 14 amino acids. This entry comes from a study of T cell responses to AZD1222 COVID-19 vaccine. This sample comprised peripheral blood, obtained on day 0 of AZD1222 vaccination. The rearrangement joins TRBV30 to TRBJ2-5, with TRBD2 matching over 7 bases. This TCR was recovered from an adult in good health. The CDR3 coding sequence is TGTGCCTGGAGTTTGGGGGGGGGAGGAGAGACCCAGTACTTC. Amino acids: CAWSLGGGGETQYF.